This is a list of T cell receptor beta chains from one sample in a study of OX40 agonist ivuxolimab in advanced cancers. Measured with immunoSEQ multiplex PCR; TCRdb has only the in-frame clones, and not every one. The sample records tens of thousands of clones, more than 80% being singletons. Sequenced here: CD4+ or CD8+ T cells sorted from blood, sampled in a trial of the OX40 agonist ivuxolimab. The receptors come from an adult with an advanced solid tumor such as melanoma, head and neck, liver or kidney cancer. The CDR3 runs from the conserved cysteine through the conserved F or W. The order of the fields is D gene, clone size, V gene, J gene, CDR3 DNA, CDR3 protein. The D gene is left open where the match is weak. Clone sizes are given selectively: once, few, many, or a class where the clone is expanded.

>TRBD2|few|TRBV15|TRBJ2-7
TGTGCCACCAGCGCCAGAAGTTACGGCGGGAGGTGGTACGAGCAGTACTTC
CATSARSYGGRWYEQYF
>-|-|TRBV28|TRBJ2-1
TGTGCCAGCAGGGGGGACTGGGTACTCGAGCAGTTCTTC
CASRGDWVLEQFF
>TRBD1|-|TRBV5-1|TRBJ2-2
TGCGCCAGCAGCTCTACCGGGACAGGGGGGACCGGGGAGCTGTTTTTT
CASSSTGTGGTGELFF
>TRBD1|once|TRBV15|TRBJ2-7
TGTGCCACCAGCGTGTCAGGACAGGGGACTTACGAGCAGTACTTC
CATSVSGQGTYEQYF
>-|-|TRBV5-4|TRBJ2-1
TGTGCCAGCAGCTTTCGTGGGGAGCAGTTCTTC
CASSFRGEQFF
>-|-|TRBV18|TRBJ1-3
TGTGCCAGCTCACCAGTACAGAACTCTGGAAACACCATATATTTT
CASSPVQNSGNTIYF
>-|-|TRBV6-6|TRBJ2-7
TGTGCCAGCAGTAGGGGGAGCGGTACCTACGAGCAGTACTTC
CASSRGSGTYEQYF
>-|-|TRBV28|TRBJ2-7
TGTGCCAGCAGTTTATTCCGGGAGCAGTACTTC
CASSLFREQYF
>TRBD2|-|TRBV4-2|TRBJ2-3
TGTGCCAGCAGCCATTCCGGAGCGGGAGGGGGAACAGATACGCAGTATTTT
CASSHSGAGGGTDTQYF
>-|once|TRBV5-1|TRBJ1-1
TGCGCCAGCAAGCCGGGACACCTGAACACTGAAGCTTTCTTT
CASKPGHLNTEAFF
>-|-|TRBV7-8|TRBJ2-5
TGTGCCAGCACCCCTCAGCCCCAAGAGACCCAGTACTTC
CASTPQPQETQYF
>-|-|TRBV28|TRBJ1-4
TGTGCCAGCAGTTCAGGGGATAATGAAAAACTGTTTTTT
CASSSGDNEKLFF
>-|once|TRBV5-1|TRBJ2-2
TGCGCCAGCAGCTTAAGAGTAGACACCGGGGAGCTGTTTTTT
CASSLRVDTGELFF
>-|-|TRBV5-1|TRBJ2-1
TGCGCCAGCAGCGAGAGTCGGGGCATCTCCTACAATGAGCAGTTCTTC
CASSESRGISYNEQFF
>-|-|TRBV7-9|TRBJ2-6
TGTGCCAGCAGCTCTACCTCTGGGGCCAACGTCCTGACTTTC
CASSSTSGANVLTF
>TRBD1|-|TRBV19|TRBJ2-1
TGTGCCAGGGGTAGAGGGGACAGGGACAATGAGCAGTTCTTC
CARGRGDRDNEQFF
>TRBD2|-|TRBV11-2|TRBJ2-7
TGTGCCAGCAGCTTACCAGCCGGGAGGAGGGGCTCCTACGAGCAGTACTTC
CASSLPAGRRGSYEQYF
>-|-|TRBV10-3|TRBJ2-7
TGTGCCATCAGTGCCGGCTCCTACGAGCAGTACTTC
CAISAGSYEQYF
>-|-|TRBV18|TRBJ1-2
TGTGCCAGCTCACCCGCCGGACACGGACTCTATGGCTACACCTTC
CASSPAGHGLYGYTF
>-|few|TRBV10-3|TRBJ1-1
TGTGCCACGAGGGCCAACACTGAAGCTTTCTTT
CATRANTEAFF
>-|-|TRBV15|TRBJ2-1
TGTGCCACCATGGACCAGCGGGCGAGTAATGAGCAGTTCTTC
CATMDQRASNEQFF
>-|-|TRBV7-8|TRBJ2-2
TGTGCCAGCAGCTTGGGGGGCGACGGGGAGCTGTTTTTT
CASSLGGDGELFF
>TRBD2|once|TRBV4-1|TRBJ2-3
TGCGCCAGCAGCCAGCCGGGACTAGCAACAGATACGCAGTATTTT
CASSQPGLATDTQYF
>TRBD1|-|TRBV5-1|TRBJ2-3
TGCGCCAGCACTGCAAGACAGGGAGCAGATACGCAGTATTTT
CASTARQGADTQYF
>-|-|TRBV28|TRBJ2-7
TGTGCCAGCAGAACGCGCTACGAGCAGTACTTC
CASRTRYEQYF
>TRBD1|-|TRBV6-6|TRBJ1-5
TGTGCCAGCAGAACTTCTGACAGGGGGCGAGACCAGCCCCAGCATTTT
CASRTSDRGRDQPQHF
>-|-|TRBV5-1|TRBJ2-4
TGCGCCAGCAGCCTGGGGGTTGTACTGGCCAAAAACATTCAGTACTTC
CASSLGVVLAKNIQYF
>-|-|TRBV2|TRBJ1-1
TGTGCCAGCAGGACAGCCCCTGAAGCTTTCTTT
CASRTAPEAFF
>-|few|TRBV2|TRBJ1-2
TGTGCCTCTAGGGAGGCAAACTATGGCTACACCTTC
CASREANYGYTF
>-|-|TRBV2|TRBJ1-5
TGTGCCAGCAGTGAAGCGCAAAGGACCCAGCATTTT
CASSEAQRTQHF
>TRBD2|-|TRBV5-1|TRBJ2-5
TGCGCCAGCAGCCTCTCTGGCGGGGGGTGGTCTGAGACCCAGTACTTC
CASSLSGGGWSETQYF
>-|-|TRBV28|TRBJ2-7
TGTGCCAGCAGTTTATGGGAGTCCTACGAGCAGTACTTC
CASSLWESYEQYF
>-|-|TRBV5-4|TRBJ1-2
TGTGCCAGCAGCTTGGCCGGGGGGCTCAACTATGGCTACACCTTC
CASSLAGGLNYGYTF
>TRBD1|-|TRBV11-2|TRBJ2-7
TGTGCCAGCAGCCTAAAGGGACAGGCTAACTACGAGCAGTACTTC
CASSLKGQANYEQYF
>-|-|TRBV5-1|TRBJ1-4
TGCGCCAGCAGCAGGGATGGTACCGAAAAACTGTTTTTT
CASSRDGTEKLFF
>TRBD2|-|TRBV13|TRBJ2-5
TGTGCCAGCAACCGGGGACTAGCGGAGGGAGAGACCCAGTACTTC
CASNRGLAEGETQYF
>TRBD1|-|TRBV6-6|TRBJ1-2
TGTGCCAGCAGCCCTGGGGCAGGGGGTAACTATGGCTACACCTTC
CASSPGAGGNYGYTF
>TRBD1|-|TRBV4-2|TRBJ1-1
TGTGCCAGCAGCCGTAAACCGGGACAGGGGACCCTGGGGAGCACTGAAGCTTTCTTT
CASSRKPGQGTLGSTEAFF
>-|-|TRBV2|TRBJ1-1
TGTGCCAGCAGTGAGAGTGGGACGGGGTACACTGAAGCTTTCTTT
CASSESGTGYTEAFF
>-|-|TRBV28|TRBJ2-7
TGTGCCAGCAGTTTTTTGGGGAACCAGTACTTC
CASSFLGNQYF
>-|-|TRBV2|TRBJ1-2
TGTGCCAGCAGAGCGGGCCCCGAAGGTGGCTACACCTTC
CASRAGPEGGYTF
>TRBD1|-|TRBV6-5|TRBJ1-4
TGTGCCAGCAGTTCACCCGGGACAGGGAATGAAAAACTGTTTTTT
CASSSPGTGNEKLFF
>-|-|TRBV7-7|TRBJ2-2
TGTGCTAGCAGCTTATCTTCCGGGGCGGGGCTGTTTTTT
CASSLSSGAGLFF
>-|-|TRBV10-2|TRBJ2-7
TGCGCCAGCAGTCTACAGGGATACGAGCAGTACTTC
CASSLQGYEQYF
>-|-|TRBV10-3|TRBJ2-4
TGTGCCATCAGTGAGCCGAAAGGGGCGAACATTCAGTACTTC
CAISEPKGANIQYF
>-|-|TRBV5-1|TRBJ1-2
TGCGCCAGCAGCTTGGGGACGGCGGCCAACTATGGCTACACCTTC
CASSLGTAANYGYTF
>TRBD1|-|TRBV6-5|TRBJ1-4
TGTGCCAGCAGGGTAAACAGGGGGAGCGAAAAACTGTTTTTT
CASRVNRGSEKLFF
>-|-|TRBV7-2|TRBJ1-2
TGTGCCAGCAGCTTCGGCGGAGACTATGGCTACACCTTC
CASSFGGDYGYTF
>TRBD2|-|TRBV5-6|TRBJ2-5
TGTGCCAGCAGCCTTCGACTAGCGGGAGTCCGAGAGACCCAGTACTTC
CASSLRLAGVRETQYF
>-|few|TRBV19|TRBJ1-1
TGTGCCAGTAAGCTCTACGGCATGAACACTGAAGCTTTCTTT
CASKLYGMNTEAFF
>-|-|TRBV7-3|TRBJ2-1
TGTGCCAGCAGCTTATCTCGCGCTAACTACAATGAGCAGTTCTTC
CASSLSRANYNEQFF
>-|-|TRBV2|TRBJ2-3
TGTGCCAGCAGTGCACAGGGAGGAGATACGCAGTATTTT
CASSAQGGDTQYF
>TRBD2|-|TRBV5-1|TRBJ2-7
TGCGCCAGCAGCTTGCGCTGGGGGGGGTCCTACGAGCAGTACTTC
CASSLRWGGSYEQYF
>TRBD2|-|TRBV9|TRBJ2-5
TGTGCCAGCAGCGTAGGACTAGCGGGAGGGGGGGTGACCCAGTACTTC
CASSVGLAGGGVTQYF
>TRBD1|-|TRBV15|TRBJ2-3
TGTGCCACCAGCGGACAGGCCCTAAGGGGAGATACGCAGTATTTT
CATSGQALRGDTQYF
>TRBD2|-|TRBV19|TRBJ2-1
TGTGCCAGTAGTTTACGTAGCGGGAACTTTAATGAGCAGTTCTTC
CASSLRSGNFNEQFF
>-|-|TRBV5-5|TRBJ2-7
TGTGCCAGCAGCTTGGGGACCAAGTCCTCCTACGAGCAGTACTTC
CASSLGTKSSYEQYF